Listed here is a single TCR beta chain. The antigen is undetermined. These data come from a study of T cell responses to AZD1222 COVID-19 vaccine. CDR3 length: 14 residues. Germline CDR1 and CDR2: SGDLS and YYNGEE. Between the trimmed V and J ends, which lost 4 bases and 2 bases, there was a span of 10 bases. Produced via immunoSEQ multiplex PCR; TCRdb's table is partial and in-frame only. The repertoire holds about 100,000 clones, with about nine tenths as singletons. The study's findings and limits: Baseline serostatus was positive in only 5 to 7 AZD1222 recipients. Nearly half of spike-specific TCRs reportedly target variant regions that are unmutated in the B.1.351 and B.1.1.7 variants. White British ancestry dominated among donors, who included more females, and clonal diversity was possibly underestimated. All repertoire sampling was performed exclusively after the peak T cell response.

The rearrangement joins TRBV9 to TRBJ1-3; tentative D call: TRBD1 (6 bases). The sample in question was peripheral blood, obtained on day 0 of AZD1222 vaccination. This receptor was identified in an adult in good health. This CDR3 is CASSTQGTGNTIYF. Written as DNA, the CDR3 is TGTGCCAGCAGCACACAGGGAACTGGAAACACCATATATTTT.